The present TCR beta chain was sequenced within a study of blood T cell repertoires in COVID-19. About the study: PBMCs, B-cell-depleted T cells, or T cells were the source of the cDNA or gDNA that made up the material.

Per the original methods: Amplified reference gene primers provided the basis for estimating nucleated cell counts. Data came from immunoSEQ multiplex PCR; TCRdb stores just in-frame clones and leaves some out. The DNA gave D and trimming, while V, J and clone size come from that table. The data contain more than 65,000 clones, about 68% of them singletons. CDR3 length equals 14 residues. Germline assignment: CDR1 SGHRS and CDR2 YFSETQ. The J segment lost 5 bases and the V segment lost 4 bases, leaving 9 bases of the junction unmatched. Source material: peripheral blood. This clonotype was sampled from a woman aged 65 to 85 with acute or convalescent COVID-19. J is TRBJ2-7 and V is TRBV5-1; 7 bases agree with TRBD1. In DNA form, the CDR3 reads TGCGCCAGCAGCCCCCTCACAGGGGTGAACGAGCAGTACTTC. Amino acid sequence: CASSPLTGVNEQYF.